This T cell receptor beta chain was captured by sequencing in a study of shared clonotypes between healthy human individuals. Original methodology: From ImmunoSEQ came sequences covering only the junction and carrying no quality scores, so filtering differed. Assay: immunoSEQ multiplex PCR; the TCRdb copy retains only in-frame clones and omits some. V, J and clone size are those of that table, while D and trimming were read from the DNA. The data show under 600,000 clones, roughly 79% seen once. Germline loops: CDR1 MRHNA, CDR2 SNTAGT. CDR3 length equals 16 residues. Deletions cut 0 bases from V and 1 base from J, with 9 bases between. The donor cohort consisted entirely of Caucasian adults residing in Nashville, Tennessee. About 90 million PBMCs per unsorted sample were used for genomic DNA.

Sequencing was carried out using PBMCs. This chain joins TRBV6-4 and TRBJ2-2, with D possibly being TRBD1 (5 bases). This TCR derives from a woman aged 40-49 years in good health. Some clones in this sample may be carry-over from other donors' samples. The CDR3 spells CASSDSFRVNTGELFF. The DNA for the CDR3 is TGTGCCAGCAGTGACTCTTTCAGGGTGAACACCGGGGAGCTGTTTTTT.